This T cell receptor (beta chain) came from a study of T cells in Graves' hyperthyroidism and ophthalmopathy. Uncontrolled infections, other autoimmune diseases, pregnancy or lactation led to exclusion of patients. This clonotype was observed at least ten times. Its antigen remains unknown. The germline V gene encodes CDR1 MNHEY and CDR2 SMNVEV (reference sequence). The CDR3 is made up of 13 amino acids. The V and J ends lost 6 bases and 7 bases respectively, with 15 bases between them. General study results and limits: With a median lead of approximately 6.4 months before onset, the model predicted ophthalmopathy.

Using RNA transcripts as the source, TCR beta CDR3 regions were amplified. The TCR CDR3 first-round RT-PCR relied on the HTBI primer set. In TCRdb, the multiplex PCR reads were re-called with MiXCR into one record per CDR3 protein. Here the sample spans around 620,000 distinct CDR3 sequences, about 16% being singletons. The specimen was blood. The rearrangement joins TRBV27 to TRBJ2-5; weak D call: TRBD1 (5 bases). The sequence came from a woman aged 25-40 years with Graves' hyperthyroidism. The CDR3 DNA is TGTGCCAGCAGACCCGACAGTCTGGGGACCCAGTACTTC. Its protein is CASRPDSLGTQYF.